One and the same sample provided the 5 T cell receptor beta chains below, sequenced in a study of radiotherapy plus CTLA-4 blockade in lung cancer. Profiled with immunoSEQ multiplex PCR; TCRdb holds only in-frame clones, not every one. The data show roughly 110,000 clones, about 84% seen once. Sample: peripheral blood, taken from a patient treated with radiotherapy plus ipilimumab. Source of these receptors: a human donor with non-small cell lung cancer that progressed on radiotherapy plus ipilimumab. Some clones in this sample may be carry-over from other donors' samples.

This clone was detected only a few times. The J gene is TRBJ1-5, the V gene TRBV2, with D possibly TRBD1 on 6 matching bases. This CDR3 has 16 residues. V was clipped by 3 bases and J by 1 base, with 13 bases between them. Germline CDR1 reads SNHLY; CDR2 reads FYNNEI. The CDR3 DNA reads as TGTGCCAGCAGTGATTTGGGGGCCCTAAGCAATCAGCCCCAGCATTTT. Translating it yields CASSDLGALSNQPQHF.

The J gene is TRBJ2-3, the V gene TRBV28; the D gene could be TRBD1 or TRBD2 (5 bases each). V lost 3 bases and J 6 bases, leaving 13 bases between the germline ends. Germline CDR1 is MDHEN and CDR2 is SYDVKM. The CDR3 is 14 residues long. The CDR3 here is CASSFPGLGDTQYF. As DNA, the CDR3 is TGTGCCAGCAGTTTCCCGGGGCTGGGGGATACGCAGTATTTT.

The rearrangement links TRBV4-3 to TRBJ2-1; D not certain. This CDR3 has 17 amino acids. Germline CDR1 is LGHNA and CDR2 is YSLEER. V was shortened by 0 bases and J by 3 bases, with 15 bases between the two germline ends. The CDR3, as DNA: TGCGCCAGCAGCCAAGAGCTCCGTCTCGGGTACTACAATGAGCAGTTCTTC. Protein sequence: CASSQELRLGYYNEQFF.

This clone was observed a handful of times. The chain has TRBV5-6 and TRBJ2-5; a possible D gene is TRBD2 (6 bases). The CDR3 loop spans 14 amino acids. In germline, CDR1 is SGHDT, CDR2 YYEEEE. V was shortened by 1 base and J by 6 bases, with 13 bases between the two germline ends. This chain's CDR3 is CASSLRDLPKTQYF. CDR3 sequence (DNA): TGTGCCAGCAGCTTGAGGGACTTACCGAAGACCCAGTACTTC.

This sequence joins TRBV7-9 and TRBJ1-2, with D possibly being TRBD1 (6 bases). Germline V gene data show CDR1 as SEHNR and CDR2 as FQNEAQ (reference sequence). Trimming stripped 6 bases from V and 3 bases from J, with 17 bases between. The CDR3 sequence is 15 residues long. Here the CDR3 reads CASRPTQGPYYGYTF. DNA for the CDR3: TGTGCCAGCAGACCGACTCAGGGGCCGTACTATGGCTACACCTTC. Looking up the rest from reference TRBV7-9 and TRBJ1-2 gives the full variable domain: DTGVSQNPRHKITKRGQNVTFRCDPISEHNRLYWYRQTLGQGPEFLTYFQNEAQLEKSRLLSDRFSAERPKGSFSTLEIQRTEQGDSAMYLCASRPTQGPYYGYTFGSGTRLTVV.